This T cell receptor beta chain was recorded in a study of beta chain features in type 1 diabetes. Findings and limits, study-wide: For cells with high TCR expression, cDNA sequencing could yield over-representation.

This CDR3 spans 13 amino acids. Trimming cost V 1 base and J 3 bases, with 6 bases left between them. Germline CDR1 is SGHAT and CDR2 is FQDESV (reference sequence). About this clone itself: Its antigen is not known.

Isolated RNA was reverse transcribed in full, so expressed TCRB transcripts were sequenced. Sequencing was performed with immunoSEQ multiplex PCR; in TCRdb, only in-frame clones are kept and a portion is missing. The repertoire holds under 400,000 clones, with around 13% as singletons. By way of CD45RO/CCR7/CD25/CD127/CD95/CD27, the CD4+ regulatory, stem cell-like memory, central memory and naive cells were sorted. The source of this sequence is a man younger than 30 in good health. The specimen sequenced was naive CD4+ T cells from blood. This chain uses TRBV11-1 with TRBJ1-1; maybe TRBD1 (5 bases). The CDR3 region has the DNA TGTGCCAGCAGCTTAGTCAGGGACACTGAAGCTTTCTTT. Translation: CASSLVRDTEAFF.